This T cell receptor beta chain comes out of a study of blood T cell repertoires in COVID-19. Overall study: Whether acute or convalescent, the COVID-19 samples came from the United States, Italy and Spain. T cells, B-cell-depleted T cells, or PBMCs supplied cDNA or gDNA.

V trimming: 2 bases; J trimming: 2 bases; junction bases outside the gene matches: 3. The CDR3 loop spans 16 amino acids. Per the germline V gene, CDR1 is SGHTA and CDR2 is FQGNSA. Per the study methods: Reference gene primer amplification in the assay estimated nucleated cell counts. Profiled with immunoSEQ multiplex PCR; TCRdb holds only in-frame clones, not every one. Clone size and the V and J calls come from that table; the DNA yielded D and trimming. Of under 100,000 clones in the sample, 80% are singletons; the top ten hold about 11%. The sequence was obtained from a woman between 35 and 50 years old with active or convalescent COVID-19. This rearrangement joins TRBV7-2 to TRBJ2-3; TRBD2 aligns across 11 bases. Sequencing was done on a sample of peripheral blood. This CDR3 is CASSLRLAGNTDTQYF. For the CDR3, the DNA is TGTGCCAGCAGCTTAAGACTAGCGGGGAACACAGATACGCAGTATTTT. Variable domain in full (rest from reference TRBV7-2 and TRBJ2-3): GAGVSQSPSNKVTEKGKDVELRCDPISGHTALYWYRQSLGQGLEFLIYFQGNSAPDKSGLPSDRFSAERTGGSVSTLTIQRTQQEDSAVYLCASSLRLAGNTDTQYFGPGTRLTVL.